This paragraph covers one T cell receptor beta chain sequence. This clonotype showed up just a few times. What antigen it recognizes has not been identified. There are no base qualities to consult, and no much larger clone falls within one base. These data belong to a study of T-cell reconstitution after alpha-beta-depleted transplantation in children (dated by TCRdb to 2016 to 2017). In the study overall: Using TCR repertoire profiling, the study followed T-cell immune reconstitution in a quantitative way in children after TCRalphabeta/CD19-depleted allogeneic hematopoietic cell transplantation.

V gives up 3 bases and J gives up 5 bases, and the segment between their germline ends measures 16 bases. Measured from the cysteine to the phenylalanine, the CDR3 is 15 residues long. Just CDR3 DNA is preserved here, 45 bases in frame from base 1. As encoded in the germline V gene, CDR1 is KGHSH while CDR2 is LQKENI. The sample's treatment or condition label, decoded: allogeneic hematopoietic cell transplantation with graft depleted of TCRalphabeta T cells and CD19 B cells. TCRalphabeta/CD19-depleted allogeneic hematopoietic cell grafts were given to the transplant recipients, all of whom were children. The investigation overall reported the following: The apparently early alphabetaT-cell count recovery about two months after transplant was reportedly dependent on only several hundred rapidly expanded clones derived from non-depleted graft cells. In some patients, the high TCRbeta diversity seen at day 60 was put down to recipient T cells and intrathymic progenitors that had survived conditioning. Over the following months the frequencies of hyperexpanded clones went down, and after one year T-cell counts and TCRbeta diversity were mostly credited to newly produced T cells.

Library preparation employed PCR. Sequencing used an Illumina HiSeq 2500. TCR library preparation used molecular barcoding, with unique molecular identifiers applied to normalize quantification of the TCRbeta repertoire. The public reads were reanalyzed by TCRdb: fastp trimming at Q25, MiXCR alignment, in-frame beta chains only. Each CDR3 protein gets just one entry, which takes the most common genes and DNA from the rows behind it. Present in this sample are 700,000 to 950,000 distinct CDR3 sequences, 16% of which were seen just once. Of the sample, about 4.6% falls within the top ten clones. The sequence was obtained from a male patient between 10 and 17 years old who had a stem cell transplant for acute lymphoblastic leukemia, so the T cells may come from the graft donor. The chain is encoded by TRBV18 joined to TRBJ1-2; 5 matching bases give a weak D call of TRBD1. The starting material was PBMCs, mostly from graft donor cells, obtained 360 days after TCRalphabeta/CD19-depleted stem cell transplant. The nucleotide sequence is TGTGCCAGCTCACCGATGACAGAGTACTATTATGGCTACACCTTC. It specifies CASSPMTEYYYGYTF.